This TCR beta chain was sequenced in a study of CD8 T cells in ankylosing spondylitis. Worth noting for this clonotype: As yet, its antigen is unknown.

Per germline, CDR1 SGHTA and CDR2 FQGNSA. V lost 5 bases and J lost 8, with 11 bases in between. The CDR3 is made up of 12 amino acids. Quantitative 5'-RACE with molecular barcodes generated TCR beta libraries. TCRdb recomputed calls from the 5' RACE reads with MiXCR, one row per CDR3 protein. This sample has some 250,000 distinct CDR3 sequences; about 24% occur once, and the top ten carry approximately 0.61%. Points from the study as a whole: Among TCR beta sequences, a motif of several highly homologous variants appeared characteristic of ankylosing spondylitis blood. Significant enrichment of disease-linked clones was reported in matched ankylosing spondylitis synovial fluid. Earlier reports found some motif variants in synovial fluid and blood in reactive arthritis.

This clonotype was sampled from a male donor with ankylosing spondylitis or in good health (not recorded which). The chain recombines TRBV7-2 with TRBJ2-3; D gene ambiguous. The sequencing input was blood, either unsorted or a sorted T cell fraction (not recorded which). The CDR3 DNA reads TGTGCCAGCAGCCAAGGGCCGGGTACGCAGTATTTT. It is translated as CASSQGPGTQYF. Complete variable domain (other parts from reference TRBV7-2 and TRBJ2-3): GAGVSQSPSNKVTEKGKDVELRCDPISGHTALYWYRQSLGQGLEFLIYFQGNSAPDKSGLPSDRFSAERTGGSVSTLTIQRTQQEDSAVYLCASSQGPGTQYFGPGTRLTVL.